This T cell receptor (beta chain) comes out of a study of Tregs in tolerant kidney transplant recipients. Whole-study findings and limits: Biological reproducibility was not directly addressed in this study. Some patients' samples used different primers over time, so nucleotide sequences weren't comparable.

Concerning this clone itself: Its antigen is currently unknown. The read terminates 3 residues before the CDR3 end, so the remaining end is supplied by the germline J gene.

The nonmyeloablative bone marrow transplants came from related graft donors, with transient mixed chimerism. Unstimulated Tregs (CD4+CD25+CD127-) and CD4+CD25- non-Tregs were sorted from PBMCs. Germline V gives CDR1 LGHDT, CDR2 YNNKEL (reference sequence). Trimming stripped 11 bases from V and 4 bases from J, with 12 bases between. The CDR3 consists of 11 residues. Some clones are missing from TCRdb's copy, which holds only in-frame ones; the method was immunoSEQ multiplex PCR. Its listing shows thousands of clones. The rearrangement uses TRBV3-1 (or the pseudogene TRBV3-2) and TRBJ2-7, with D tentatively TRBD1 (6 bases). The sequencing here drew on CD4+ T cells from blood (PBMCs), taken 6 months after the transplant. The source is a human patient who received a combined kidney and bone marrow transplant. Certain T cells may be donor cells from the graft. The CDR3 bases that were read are TGTGCCGCACAGGGTCTATACGAG. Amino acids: CAAQGLYE. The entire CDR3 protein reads CAAQGLYEQYF.